This TCR beta chain was sequenced during a study of blood T cell repertoires in COVID-19. Across the study: Samples came from the United States, Italy and Spain, spanning acute and convalescent COVID-19. The cDNA or gDNA used as material had been derived from T cells, B-cell-depleted T cells, or PBMCs.

Repertoires were generated with immunoSEQ multiplex PCR, while TCRdb's copy carries only in-frame clones and drops some. The table lists about 16,000 clones, 70% to 90% of them singletons. The CDR3 length is 15 residues. Germline-derived CDR1 and CDR2 are SGDLS and YYNGEE. V lost 0 bases to trimming and J lost 3 bases, with 11 bases between them. This clone appeared a few times. This sequence was found in a man in his 60s with acute or convalescent COVID-19. Sequenced sample: peripheral blood. The rearrangement links TRBV9 to TRBJ2-3; no firm D call. Here the CDR3 reads CASSVGSDPTDTQYF. CDR3 nucleotide sequence: TGTGCCAGCAGCGTAGGTTCAGATCCGACAGATACGCAGTATTTT.